This T cell receptor (beta chain) is drawn from a study of blood T cells in healthy people across ages (dated by TCRdb to between 2014 and 2016). About the full investigation: In model experiments, template switching captured roughly one uniquely barcoded TCR beta cDNA molecule for every two T cells. Using deep sequencing normalized with unique cDNA molecular identifiers, the study measured how TCR beta repertoire diversity changes with age. Four age groups were formed from the donors: young (average around 15 years), middle-aged (approximately 41), aged (over 55) and long-lived (82). To avoid experimental bias, donors of different ages were distributed randomly across sequencing lanes. For two donors (one aged 18 to 30 and one aged 80 or older), the study analyzed two additional independent replicas of 1 million unique cDNA reads from the same blood draw. Findings and caveats that apply to the study as a whole: There was a strong correlation between observed TCR beta diversity and the percentage of naive T cells measured by flow cytometry. Because donor CMV infection status was unknown, age-related changes in expanded clonotypes were potentially confounded. Compared with the aged group, the long-lived group had more naive CD4+ T cells, fewer expanded clones and increased TCR diversity, a pattern suggesting age selection. Observed TCR beta diversity per million T cells fell roughly linearly with age, and a significant reduction was already apparent by age roughly 40. Estimates of total diversity based on one million sequenced T cells were considered lower bounds and underestimates. Since profiling was done on bulk unsorted PBMCs, naive and antigen-experienced compartments could not be conclusively compared.

Libraries were built with 5' RACE. Sequenced using an Illumina HiSeq 2500. A second PCR of about 6 to 12 cycles was performed with a sample-barcoded 5' primer and a J-beta primer mix. A unique molecular identifier was introduced onto each TCR beta cDNA molecule by a template-switch 5' adaptor carrying 12 random nucleotides. At least 2.5 million CDR3-containing paired-end reads were obtained from each sample. All of the RNA was converted into first-strand cDNA using the Mint cDNA synthesis kit, with a TRBC-specific oligonucleotide serving as the primer. Following uracil-DNA glycosylase treatment, a first 18-cycle PCR with universal primers M1SS and BC2_uni_R was performed on all cDNA. For the original study's pipeline: For normalization, 1 million high-quality reads were randomly selected from each sample, with every read carrying a distinct molecular identifier. Instead of being binned into consensus sequences, reads with shared molecular identifiers were discarded. CDR3 identification, clonotype clustering and error correction used MiTCR with a Q25 quality threshold and the strictest error-elimination algorithm. Lower-bound total TCR beta diversity was estimated with a nonparametric unseen species model using Euler transformation. TCRdb passed the public sequencing reads through fastp at Q25 and MiXCR, retaining productive beta sequences. Identical CDR3 protein sequences are pooled into one entry, listed with their most common genes and DNA. TCRdb's processing, not the authors' own work, is the source of the V and J calls. Counted in this sample were some 750,000 distinct CDR3 sequences; about 20% of them appeared once. Of the sample, less than 25% is held by the ten largest clones.

Worth noting for this clonotype: The clone's antigen remains unknown. A much more abundant neighbour one base away suggests this may be a read error. Because the CDR3 is missing its conserved closing phenylalanine or tryptophan, this is likely a read error.

The germline V gene encodes CDR1 SGDLS and CDR2 YYNGEE. The CDR3 length is 16 residues, termini included. The kept DNA is CDR3 alone, 48 bases in frame from the first base. Relative to germline, V is missing 2 bases and J is missing 4 bases, with 6 bases of the junction outside any gene match. The roughly 39 donors, aged 6 to 90 years, were systemically healthy Caucasian individuals from Russia. Each donor gave about 10 milliliters of peripheral blood, drawn into EDTA-treated Vacutainer tubes. PBMCs were isolated by Ficoll-Paque density-gradient centrifugation, with at least 6 million obtained per sample. Trizol reagent was used to extract total RNA from PBMCs, with at least 6 micrograms per sample. The percentages of naive CD45RAhigh/CD27high T cells were determined by flow cytometry on a PBMC aliquot from every donor.

The V and J segments used are TRBV9 and TRBJ2-1; 10 nucleotides in the junction match TRBD1. The TCR was taken from a man between 70 and 80 years old in good health. Sequenced sample: blood. The DNA sequence is TGTGCCAGCAGCGTGGGGGACAGGGGAGGGTACAATGAGCAGTTCTGC. This yields the protein CASSVGDRGGYNEQFC.